The 21 T cell receptor beta chains below come from one sample, sequenced in a study of T cells in tuberculosis. TCRdb keeps only in-frame clones here, not all; method: immunoSEQ multiplex PCR. The sample records 35,000 to 45,000 clones, about 95% being singletons. Specimen: PBMCs. These receptor sequences come from a donor aged 10-29 years with latent tuberculosis or without tuberculosis infection. Some clones in this sample may be carry-over from other donors' samples.

This clone came up once. The V call is TRBV5-1, the J call TRBJ1-1; D remains ambiguous. Trimming shortened V by 4 bases and J by 2 bases, and 12 bases separated the two germline ends. CDR1 is SGHRS and CDR2 is YFSETQ in the germline V gene. CDR3 length: 14 residues. The CDR3: CASSPRRGNTEAFF. CDR3 DNA sequence: TGCGCCAGCAGCCCCCGGCGGGGTAACACTGAAGCTTTCTTT. The full variable domain, its missing parts supplied by reference TRBV5-1 and TRBJ1-1, is KAGVTQTPRYLIKTRGQQVTLSCSPISGHRSVSWYQQTPGQGLQFLFEYFSETQRNKGNFPGRFSGRQFSNSRSEMNVSTLELGDSALYLCASSPRRGNTEAFFGQGTRLTVV.

This clone was detected only once. This rearrangement joins TRBV5-6 to TRBJ2-1; D gene ambiguous. This CDR3 spans 15 amino acids. In germline, CDR1 is SGHDT, CDR2 YYEEEE. V was clipped by 4 bases and J by 3 bases, with 14 bases between them. The CDR3 DNA is TGTGCCAGCAGCCCACACGCTCCTTTCTACAATGAGCAGTTCTTC. It encodes CASSPHAPFYNEQFF.

This chain uses TRBV11-2 with TRBJ1-3; tentatively, D is TRBD1 (5 bases). CDR1 and CDR2 (germline): SGHAT, FQNNGV. The CDR3 contains 16 residues. V was cut by 2 bases and J by 0 bases, with 11 bases left in between. This CDR3 reads CASSLSGASSGNTIYF. The CDR3 DNA is TGTGCCAGCAGCTTAAGTGGGGCGAGCTCTGGAAACACCATATATTTT. Drawing the rest from reference TRBV11-2 and TRBJ1-3, the complete variable domain is EAGVAQSPRYKIIEKRQSVAFWCNPISGHATLYWYQQILGQGPKLLIQFQNNGVVDDSQLPKDRFSAERLKGVDSTLKIQPAKLEDSAVYLCASSLSGASSGNTIYFGEGSWLTVV.

J is TRBJ1-2 and V is TRBV4-3; no clear D. Trimming removed 4 bases at V and 3 bases at J, with 18 bases between. In germline, CDR1 is LGHNA, CDR2 YSLEER. The CDR3 totals 16 residues. The DNA for the CDR3 is TGCGCCAGCAGCCCAGAATGGGCAGTAGAATACTATGGCTACACCTTC. As protein: CASSPEWAVEYYGYTF.

The chain uses TRBV28 and TRBJ2-5; D might be TRBD1 (5 bases). With 5 bases removed from V and 1 base from J, the gap between germline ends came to 17 bases. Germline V gene sequence: CDR1 MDHEN, CDR2 SYDVKM. The CDR3 covers 16 residues. DNA for the CDR3: TGTGCCAGCAGTCCGCGACAGCGACCGATCCAAGAGACCCAGTACTTC. Its translation: CASSPRQRPIQETQYF.

V gene TRBV5-4 combines with J gene TRBJ2-1; 10 nucleotides line up with TRBD2. The CDR3 totals 16 residues. V lost 4 bases and J lost 4; bases outside the gene matches: 8. Looked up from germline, CDR1 is SGHNT and CDR2 is YYREEE (reference sequence). The CDR3 DNA is TGTGCCAGCAGCCCTCCAAGCGGGAGGGCGTACAATGAGCAGTTCTTC. Translated: CASSPPSGRAYNEQFF.

This chain uses TRBV29-1 with TRBJ1-1; 7 positions match TRBD1. After removal of 4 bases from V and 7 bases from J, the junction contained 9 bases not matched to a gene. The CDR3 loop spans 13 amino acids. The V gene's germline CDR1 is SQVTM and CDR2 ANQGSEA. This CDR3 is CSVAQGWRNEAFF. Written as DNA, the CDR3 is TGCAGCGTTGCACAGGGGTGGCGGAATGAAGCTTTCTTT.

The chain links TRBV28 to TRBJ1-1; D is possibly TRBD1 (6 bases). Germline CDR1 and CDR2: MDHEN and SYDVKM. V shed 11 bases and J shed 0 bases, with 13 bases lying between them. The CDR3 sequence is 13 residues long. The DNA for the CDR3 is TGTGCCCGAAAAAGGGGGATGAACACTGAAGCTTTCTTT. It specifies CARKRGMNTEAFF.

This clone has only one observation. This chain connects TRBV5-4 to TRBJ2-1; 11 bases agree with TRBD2. The germline V gene has CDR1 SGHNT and CDR2 YYREEE (reference sequence). CDR3 size: 15 residues. V gave up 0 bases and J gave up 15 bases; unmatched junction bases: 11. The CDR3 bases are TGTGCCAGCAGCTTGGGAGTAGCGGGAGGGCCGGGTAGGTTCTTC. Translating it yields CASSLGVAGGPGRFF.

The chain employs TRBV9 and TRBJ1-1, with D tentatively TRBD1 (6 bases). The CDR3 consists of 14 residues. The V gene lost 2 bases and the J gene lost 6 bases, with 14 bases spanning the gap. The germline V gene has CDR1 SGDLS and CDR2 YYNGEE. CDR3 DNA sequence: TGTGCCAGCAGCGTCCAACAGGGATTCCCTGAAGCTTTCTTT. It yields the protein CASSVQQGFPEAFF.

This clone was seen once. The chain combines TRBV6-1 with TRBJ2-1, with no clear D. This CDR3 is built from 15 residues. Germline loops: CDR1 MNHNS, CDR2 SASEGT. The V gene lost 5 bases and the J gene lost 0 bases, with 11 bases spanning the gap. The CDR3 DNA follows: TGTGCCAGCAGTCGAGCCGAGAGCTCCTACAATGAGCAGTTCTTC. This encodes CASSRAESSYNEQFF.

Here the CDR3 DNA reads TGTGCCAGCAGCTGGCTAGCGGGAGGGCCGAGGACAGATACGCAGTATTTT. This codes for CASSWLAGGPRTDTQYF. The chain links TRBV5-6 to TRBJ2-3, with TRBD2 matching over 12 bases. The J segment lost 3 bases and the V segment lost 3 bases, leaving 8 bases of the junction unmatched. The CDR3 has 17 amino acids. Looked up from germline, CDR1 is SGHDT and CDR2 is YYEEEE.

This chain joins TRBV28 and TRBJ2-1; D uncertain. This CDR3 is built from 16 residues. Germline V gene data show CDR1 as MDHEN and CDR2 as SYDVKM. The germline V and J ends were trimmed by 6 bases and 6 bases, with 21 bases remaining between them. CDR3 sequence: CASSPQKSARGNEQFF. CDR3 in DNA: TGTGCCAGCAGCCCCCAAAAGAGCGCGCGTGGCAATGAGCAGTTCTTC.

This clone has only one observation. This sequence joins TRBV13 and TRBJ1-5; the D is unclear. Germline lookup yields CDR1 PRHDT and CDR2 FYEKMQ (reference sequence). This CDR3 has 15 residues. The V gene lost 0 bases and the J gene lost 1 base, with 7 bases spanning the gap. Here the CDR3 DNA reads TGTGCCAGCAGCTTAGGCGTTAGAAGCAATCAGCCCCAGCATTTT. Translation: CASSLGVRSNQPQHF.

The rearrangement uses TRBV15 and TRBJ2-7; maybe TRBD2 (6 bases). Trimming removed 0 bases at V and 4 bases at J, with 7 bases between. CDR3 length: 13 amino acids. Germline V CDR1 and CDR2: LNHNV, YYDKDF (reference sequence). The CDR3 DNA follows: TGTGCCACCAGCAGAGATGGGGGGTACGAGCAGTACTTC. The encoded protein is CATSRDGGYEQYF.

This chain uses TRBV19 with TRBJ2-7; 8 nucleotides line up with TRBD1. Germline V gene data show CDR1 as LNHDA and CDR2 as SQIVND (reference sequence). The trim removed 7 bases at V and 6 bases at J, leaving 14 bases unmatched. This CDR3 has 15 amino acids. CDR3 sequence: CASNWGGQGLSEQYF. The DNA for the CDR3 is TGTGCCAGTAATTGGGGCGGACAGGGCTTAAGCGAGCAGTACTTC.

The chain links TRBV28 to TRBJ2-5, with 10 bases aligning to TRBD2. The CDR3 runs 16 residues. Per the germline V gene, CDR1 is MDHEN and CDR2 is SYDVKM. Trimming cost V 4 bases and J 5 bases; bases outside gene matches: 10. The CDR3 loop reads CASSSLAGEIWETQYF. Written as DNA, the CDR3 is TGTGCCAGCAGTTCTCTAGCGGGAGAGATCTGGGAGACCCAGTACTTC.

The V call is TRBV9, the J call TRBJ2-3; the match to TRBD2 covers 14 bases. CDR1 is SGDLS, CDR2 YYNGEE, per germline. Trimming took 3 bases from V and 0 from J; bases not matched to a gene: 6. The CDR3 consists of 18 residues. The CDR3 protein is CASSAGLAGDLSTDTQYF. CDR3 in DNA: TGTGCCAGCAGCGCGGGACTAGCGGGAGACCTTAGCACAGATACGCAGTATTTT.

V and J are TRBV2 and TRBJ1-4; 10 nucleotides agree with TRBD1. The CDR3 covers 13 residues. Germline loops: CDR1 SNHLY, CDR2 FYNNEI. V shed 6 bases, J shed 7 bases, and the junction held 2 bases outside the gene matches. CDR3 sequence reads: CASSGTGVEKLFF. CDR3 sequence (DNA): TGTGCCAGCAGCGGGACAGGGGTTGAAAAACTGTTTTTT.

V is TRBV12-5 and J is TRBJ2-1; tentatively, D is TRBD1 (6 bases). The CDR3 totals 12 residues. Germline loops: CDR1 LGHNT, CDR2 FRNRAP. The ends were cut back, 8 bases at V and 12 bases at J, with 17 bases in the middle. Here the CDR3 DNA reads TGTGCTAGTAAAGTCACCGGACAGACGCAGTTCTTC. Protein product: CASKVTGQTQFF.

CDR3 bases: TGTGCCAGCAGCTTCGGCGTTAGGGTGGGAGCTGAGCAGTTCTTC. Translated: CASSFGVRVGAEQFF. This chain uses TRBV7-8 with TRBJ2-1, with D possibly matching TRBD2 (5 bases). Trimming removed 3 bases from V and 9 bases from J, with 18 bases in between. This CDR3 region has 15 residues. Germline CDR1 is SGHVS and CDR2 is FQNEAQ.